Listed below are T cell receptor beta chains from one sample, sequenced in a study of cytomegalovirus exposure and HLA in healthy donors. TCRdb's copy holds only in-frame clones and misses some; the assay was immunoSEQ multiplex PCR. The sample holds 65,000 to 80,000 clones; roughly 94% are singletons and the top ten take about 3.6%. Sequencing was done on a sample of PBMCs. The receptors were sampled from a young woman in good health and CMV-seropositive. Each CDR3 is given with its conserved first and last residue.

j_call	v_call	cdr3_aa
TRBJ1-1	TRBV4-2	CASSQDRWGVRGARAFF
TRBJ1-2	TRBV28	CASSPGRVKGYTF
TRBJ1-2	TRBV19	CASSLDRRIGYTF
TRBJ2-1	TRBV29-1	CSAWEQGHEQFF
TRBJ1-1	TRBV28	CASSLSGQGKIEAFF
TRBJ2-3	TRBV4-3	CASSRRTSGSTDTQYF
TRBJ1-3	TRBV4-1	CASSQDGLSGNTIYF
TRBJ2-5	TRBV4-2	CASSPGGVETQYF
TRBJ2-1	TRBV13	CASSLGGQGAQNEQFF
TRBJ1-4	TRBV27	CASSGRGRSANEKLFF
TRBJ1-5	TRBV28	CASKLGDREGQPQHF
TRBJ1-5	TRBV28	CASSLRSGANQPQHF
TRBJ2-2	TRBV10-1	CASSDCRGGADTTGELFF
TRBJ1-1	TRBV28	CASTHRGRILRAFF
TRBJ1-1	TRBV5-1	CASSFLAGPNTEAFF
TRBJ2-7	TRBV28	CASSLMGPYEQYF
TRBJ1-3	TRBV9	CASSVETGGNTIYF
TRBJ1-1	TRBV7-2	CASSLVEGTEAFF
TRBJ1-2	TRBV30	CAWSRRNLYGYTF
TRBJ1-1	TRBV28	CASSYRNTEAFF
TRBJ2-5	TRBV7-2	CASSLQRGQETQYF
TRBJ1-5	TRBV5-8	CASSADRNQPQHF
TRBJ1-2	TRBV6-5	CASSQRGGGYTF
TRBJ2-5	TRBV9	CASSVEPGNQETQYF
TRBJ1-3	TRBV5-6	CASSLGGSSGNTIYF
TRBJ2-7	TRBV4-2	CASSQGLERGGHEQYF
TRBJ2-1	TRBV30	CAWSTWTSGSYNEQFF